The next 14 T cell receptor beta chains were all read from a single sample in a study of CD8+ T cells in alopecia areata (dated by TCRdb to the late 2010s). The protocol used for the library was the immunoSEQ multiplex PCR assay. RNA was extracted from all samples and reverse transcribed into cDNA, which served as template for TCR sequencing. TCRdb took this table from immuneACCESS and kept in-frame rearrangements with V and J called. Such tables lack part of the clones; where checked against another copy, unresolved V genes explain under half of the gap, and the rest is unexplained. The sample table holds 150,000 or so clones, of which about three fifths were seen once. The ten largest clonotypes hold under 6.5% of the sample. The sample's time point label, decoded: baseline before oral tofacitinib. This sample comprised CD4+ T cells sorted from blood, obtained at week 0. The receptor set was obtained from a human donor with alopecia areata.

V gene TRBV15 combines with J gene TRBJ2-3; perhaps TRBD2 as D (7 bases). CDR3 length: 14 residues. Trimming took off 7 bases at V and 6 bases at J, with 17 bases between the two ends. CDR1 is LNHNV and CDR2 is YYDKDF in the germline V gene (reference sequence). CDR3 coding DNA: TGTGCCACCACCCCCGGGGGGCTGATGGATACGCAGTATTTT. Protein product: CATTPGGLMDTQYF. Based on the CDR3 plus reference TRBV15 and TRBJ2-3, the full variable domain is DAMVIQNPRYQVTQFGKPVTLSCSQTLNHNVMYWYQQKSSQAPKLLFHYYDKDFNNEADTPDNFQSRRPNTSFCFLDIRSPGLGDTAMYLCATTPGGLMDTQYFGPGTRLTVL.

The chain employs TRBV30 and TRBJ2-7, with a weak D call TRBD1 (6 bases). The CDR3 length is 14 residues. Germline V CDR1 and CDR2: GTSNPN, SVGIG (reference sequence). The ends were cut back, 4 bases at V and 0 bases at J, with 13 bases in the middle. CDR3 in DNA: TGTGCCTGGACCCCTACAGGGACCTCCTACGAGCAGTACTTC. Translating it yields CAWTPTGTSYEQYF.

The chain joins TRBV29-1 to TRBJ1-2, with D unresolved. The CDR3 contains 11 residues. Deletions cut 8 bases from V and 5 bases from J, with 12 bases between. Germline V gives CDR1 SQVTM, CDR2 ANQGSEA. CDR3 residues: CSTGEGYGYTF. For the CDR3, the DNA is TGCAGCACTGGTGAAGGATATGGCTACACCTTC.

The V gene is TRBV4-1, the J gene TRBJ2-5; 9 nucleotides agree with TRBD2. CDR3 length: 18 residues. The V gene's germline CDR1 is MGHRA and CDR2 YSYEKL. J was trimmed by 5 bases and V by 2 bases; bases with no gene match: 15. CDR3 sequence reads: CASSQRTQGVSGGETQYF. DNA for the CDR3: TGCGCCAGCAGCCAACGGACCCAGGGCGTTAGCGGGGGTGAGACCCAGTACTTC.

The CDR3 DNA sequence: TGTGCCAGCAGCTCAGGAGTGGGGGGCTCACCCCTCCACTTT. Protein: CASSSGVGGSPLHF. The chain links TRBV7-2 to TRBJ1-6; tentative D call: TRBD1 (6 bases). V lost 4 bases, J lost 10 bases, and 14 bases lay in between. The germline V gene encodes CDR1 SGHTA and CDR2 FQGNSA. The CDR3 extends over 14 amino acids.

The genes are TRBV14 and TRBJ1-1; unclear D gene. V lost 1 base and J 6 bases, leaving 9 bases between the germline ends. CDR3 length: 13 amino acids. Looked up from germline, CDR1 is SGHDN and CDR2 is FVKESK. The CDR3 here is CASSQGVGAEAFF. The CDR3 bases are TGTGCCAGCAGCCAAGGGGTCGGGGCTGAAGCTTTCTTT. Combining the CDR3 with reference TRBV14 and TRBJ1-1 gives the whole variable domain EAGVTQFPSHSVIEKGQTVTLRCDPISGHDNLYWYRRVMGKEIKFLLHFVKESKQDESGMPNNRFLAERTGGTYSTLKVQPAELEDSGVYFCASSQGVGAEAFFGQGTRLTVV.

This chain uses TRBV5-1 with TRBJ1-4; no definite D call. V was shortened by 0 bases and J by 2 bases, with 8 bases between the two germline ends. CDR3 length: 15 residues. Germline-derived CDR1 and CDR2 are SGHRS and YFSETQ. Here the CDR3 reads CASSLGIGTNEKLFF. The DNA for the CDR3 is TGCGCCAGCAGCTTGGGTATCGGCACTAATGAAAAACTGTTTTTT.

This clone was counted a few times. J is TRBJ1-1 and V is TRBV30; D is uncertain. Looked up from germline, CDR1 is GTSNPN and CDR2 is SVGIG (reference sequence). CDR3 length: 12 amino acids. Trimming removed 2 bases from V and 9 bases from J, with 13 bases in between. CDR3 amino acids: CAWSLVVGKAFF. CDR3 nucleotides: TGTGCCTGGAGTCTCGTCGTTGGGAAAGCTTTCTTT.

This clone was counted only a few times. This rearrangement joins TRBV29-1 to TRBJ2-2, with 9 bases aligning to TRBD2. The CDR3 is 14 residues long. Germline CDR1 reads SQVTM; CDR2 reads ANQGSEA. V shed 8 bases and J 0 bases; nucleotides not matched to a gene: 4. The CDR3 DNA follows: TGCAGCCTATCTAGCGGGGCGAACACCGGGGAGCTGTTTTTT. Protein product: CSLSSGANTGELFF.

This rearrangement joins TRBV29-1 to TRBJ2-1; 12 bases fit TRBD1. The trim removed 7 bases at V and 7 bases at J, leaving 8 bases unmatched. This CDR3 has 14 amino acids. CDR1 and CDR2 (germline): SQVTM, ANQGSEA. Here the CDR3 DNA reads TGCAGCGCTGCGGGACAGGGGGCTGGTAATGAGCAGTTCTTC. Translated, it gives CSAAGQGAGNEQFF.

This clone appeared a few times. This rearrangement joins TRBV5-4 to TRBJ2-5; the match to TRBD2 covers 13 bases. V lost 4 bases, J lost 1 base, and 10 bases stayed unmatched. The germline CDR1 and CDR2 sequences are SGHNT and YYREEE (reference sequence). The CDR3 is 18 amino acids. The CDR3 loop is CASSPGLAGASFQETQYF. The CDR3 DNA is TGTGCCAGCAGCCCCGGACTAGCGGGGGCCTCCTTCCAAGAGACCCAGTACTTC.

The gene calls are TRBV6-5 and TRBJ1-1; D might be TRBD1 (6 bases). The CDR3 loop spans 15 amino acids. V lost 0 bases and J lost 5, with 13 bases in between. Germline-derived CDR1 and CDR2 are MNHEY and SVGAGI. CDR3 coding DNA: TGTGCCAGCAGTTACTCGAGGGGGATGGAGACTGAAGCTTTCTTT. Translation gives CASSYSRGMETEAFF.

This clone has a handful of counts. This chain links TRBV19 with TRBJ2-1, with 8 bases that match TRBD2. V lost 2 bases and J lost 10; bases outside the gene matches: 13. Per germline, CDR1 LNHDA and CDR2 SQIVND (reference sequence). The CDR3 loop spans 16 amino acids. CDR3 region: CASSISSGGPYQEQFF. Here the CDR3 DNA reads TGTGCCAGTAGTATATCTTCGGGGGGGCCGTATCAGGAGCAGTTCTTC.

There are a few counts of this clone. J is TRBJ2-4 and V is TRBV30; 7 positions match TRBD1. In germline, CDR1 is GTSNPN, CDR2 SVGIG (reference sequence). The CDR3 loop spans 14 amino acids. V was clipped by 1 base and J by 15 bases; unmatched bases: 15. The CDR3 DNA is TGTGCCTGGAGTGGGACCTTAGACAGGGCCTATTCGTACTTC. Encoded protein: CAWSGTLDRAYSYF.